A single sample is the source of the 31 T cell receptor beta chains below, sequenced in a study of blood T cell repertoires in COVID-19. Only in-frame clones appear in the TCRdb table, and some are missing; sequencing was by immunoSEQ multiplex PCR. The table includes hundreds of thousands of clones, 75% to 90% detected once. Sequenced sample: PBMCs or T cells enriched from blood (not recorded which). These receptors were collected from a man aged 40-55 years who had recovered from COVID-19.

This chain joins TRBV19 and TRBJ1-3, with a possible D match to TRBD1 (6 bases). Trimming removed 5 bases from V and 1 base from J, with 12 bases in between. From germline, CDR1 is LNHDA and CDR2 SQIVND (reference sequence). The CDR3 is 15 amino acids. The CDR3 coding sequence is TGTGCCAGTAGTCCAGCGCAGGGGTCTGGAAACACCATATATTTT. Translated, it gives CASSPAQGSGNTIYF.

The chain joins TRBV5-1 to TRBJ1-4, with 7 bases matching TRBD1. Germline CDR1 reads SGHRS; CDR2 reads YFSETQ. V gave up 6 bases and J gave up 3 bases; unmatched junction bases: 8. The length of the CDR3 is 15 residues. CDR3 in DNA: TGCGCCAGCAAAGACAGGGTATCATCTAATGAAAAACTGTTTTTT. The encoded protein is CASKDRVSSNEKLFF. Drawing the rest from reference TRBV5-1 and TRBJ1-4, the complete variable domain is KAGVTQTPRYLIKTRGQQVTLSCSPISGHRSVSWYQQTPGQGLQFLFEYFSETQRNKGNFPGRFSGRQFSNSRSEMNVSTLELGDSALYLCASKDRVSSNEKLFFGSGTQLSVL.

The CDR3 DNA follows: TGTGCCAGCAGCCAAATCTTACAGGGTAGGAATCAGCCCCAGCATTTT. This encodes CASSQILQGRNQPQHF. The genes are TRBV4-2 and TRBJ1-5; tentative D call: TRBD1 (6 bases). The CDR3 is made up of 16 amino acids. With 2 bases removed from V and 4 bases from J, the gap between germline ends came to 15 bases. The germline CDR1 and CDR2 sequences are LGHNA and YNFKEQ.

This chain links TRBV11-2 with TRBJ2-2; 8 bases map to TRBD1. The trim removed 1 base at V and 4 bases at J, leaving 2 bases unmatched. CDR1 is SGHAT and CDR2 is FQNNGV in the germline V gene. The CDR3 is 15 residues long. As DNA, the CDR3 is TGTGCCAGCAGCTTAGGACAGGGGAGCACCGGGGAGCTGTTTTTT. This gives the protein CASSLGQGSTGELFF.

V and J are TRBV27 and TRBJ1-6; TRBD1 agrees at 8 bases. The J segment lost 6 bases and the V segment lost 10 bases, leaving 8 bases of the junction unmatched. Germline CDR1 and CDR2: MNHEY and SMNVEV (reference sequence). This CDR3 comprises 14 residues. CDR3 region: CATWTGLGNSPLHF. The CDR3 region has the DNA TGTGCCACCTGGACAGGGTTGGGTAATTCACCCCTCCACTTT.

This clone appeared a few times. This rearrangement joins TRBV7-8 to TRBJ1-4, with TRBD1 as a possible D gene (5 bases). The length of the CDR3 is 15 residues. V gave up 1 base and J gave up 5 bases, with 11 bases separating them. Germline assignment: CDR1 SGHVS and CDR2 FQNEAQ. CDR3 sequence (DNA): TGTGCCAGCAGCTTAGTAGACAGCCTGAATGAAAAACTGTTTTTT. Translation gives CASSLVDSLNEKLFF.

V gene TRBV5-1 combines with J gene TRBJ1-5; TRBD1 aligns across 8 bases. Looked up from germline, CDR1 is SGHRS and CDR2 is YFSETQ. V lost 4 bases, J lost 5 bases, and 5 bases stayed unmatched. The CDR3 is made up of 14 amino acids. CDR3 bases: TGCGCCAGCAGCACCGGACAGGGTGATCAGCCCCAGCATTTT. This sequence encodes CASSTGQGDQPQHF.

The chain carries TRBV19 and TRBJ2-7; TRBD1 matches 11 bases. The trim removed 7 bases at V and 2 bases at J, leaving 7 bases unmatched. This CDR3 is built from 15 residues. The germline CDR1 and CDR2 sequences are LNHDA and SQIVND (reference sequence). As DNA, the CDR3 is TGTGCCAGTACTTCCCCGGGACAGGGGGCCTACGAGCAGTACTTC. This codes for CASTSPGQGAYEQYF.

This chain links TRBV7-3 with TRBJ1-6; D gene unclear. The CDR3 has 15 amino acids. CDR1 and CDR2 (germline): SGHTA, FQGTGA. Trimming took off 3 bases at V and 3 bases at J, with 9 bases between the two ends. The CDR3 DNA follows: TGTGCCAGCAGCTTGGAGGGCAACTATAATTCACCCCTCCACTTT. This gives the protein CASSLEGNYNSPLHF.

The chain recombines TRBV4-2 with TRBJ1-4, with 9 bases matching TRBD1. The CDR3 runs 17 residues. Germline V gene sequence: CDR1 LGHNA, CDR2 YNFKEQ. V gave up 3 bases and J gave up 8 bases; unmatched junction bases: 13. CDR3 sequence: CASSHLMGQGGDEKLFF. The DNA for the CDR3 is TGTGCCAGCAGCCACCTCATGGGACAGGGAGGGGACGAAAAACTGTTTTTT.

The chain is built from TRBV10-2 and TRBJ2-1, with TRBD2 identical over 10 bases. V trimming: 3 bases; J trimming: 6 bases; junction bases outside the gene matches: 20. From germline, CDR1 is WSHSY and CDR2 SAAADI. The CDR3 covers 20 residues. CDR3 in amino acids: CASSDGLSGRFGIRANEQFF. In DNA form, the CDR3 reads TGCGCCAGCAGTGATGGGCTTAGCGGGAGGTTTGGTATTCGGGCCAATGAGCAGTTCTTC.

This clone appeared a few times. The rearrangement uses TRBV3-1 (or the pseudogene TRBV3-2) and TRBJ1-3; 7 nucleotides match TRBD1. The CDR3 runs 14 residues. CDR1 and CDR2 from the germline V gene are LGHDT and YNNKEL (reference sequence). V lost 1 base to trimming and J lost 3 bases; unmatched junction nucleotides: 0. CDR3 coding DNA: TGTGCCAGCAGCCAAGGACAGGGTGGAAACACCATATATTTT. It is translated as CASSQGQGGNTIYF.

This rearrangement joins TRBV6-1 to TRBJ1-6; maybe TRBD1 (6 bases). V dropped 3 bases and J dropped 10 bases, with 10 bases sitting between them. The CDR3 is made up of 13 amino acids. Germline V gives CDR1 MNHNS, CDR2 SASEGT. The CDR3 coding sequence is TGTGCCAGCAGTGACGCCAGGGGCTCACCCCTCCACTTT. Its translation: CASSDARGSPLHF.

This clone was detected a few times. V and J are TRBV19 and TRBJ2-2; the D gene is possibly TRBD1 (6 bases). The V end was cut by 1 base, the J end by 2 bases, with 11 bases between. Germline V gene lookup returns CDR1 LNHDA and CDR2 SQIVND (reference sequence). The CDR3 loop spans 16 amino acids. The CDR3 loop reads CASSIATGHNTGELFF. The CDR3 coding sequence is TGTGCCAGTAGTATAGCCACGGGACATAACACCGGGGAGCTGTTTTTT.

This clone appeared a few times. This chain joins TRBV19 and TRBJ1-5; D might be TRBD1 (5 bases). V was pared by 3 bases and J by 4 bases, with 13 bases between. The CDR3 is 15 amino acids. Germline V CDR1 and CDR2: LNHDA, SQIVND (reference sequence). CDR3 nucleotide sequence: TGTGCCAGTAGTATTCAGGGCGGGGGTAATCAGCCCCAGCATTTT. Translation gives CASSIQGGGNQPQHF.

The J gene is TRBJ2-4, the V gene TRBV18; the D gene is possibly TRBD1 (5 bases). The germline V gene has CDR1 KGHSH and CDR2 LQKENI. The V end lost 2 bases, the J end lost 9 bases, and 14 bases lay between the germline ends. The CDR3 spans 14 residues. The CDR3 DNA sequence: TGTGCCAGCTCACCAAGTGACAGCAGAGGCATTCAGTACTTC. Its protein product is CASSPSDSRGIQYF.

The chain joins TRBV11-2 to TRBJ1-1; 8 nucleotides line up with TRBD1. The V gene end was trimmed by 5 bases and the J gene end by 7 bases; junction bases not matched to a gene: 6. In germline, CDR1 is SGHAT, CDR2 FQNNGV. This CDR3 has 13 amino acids. This CDR3 reads CASSPRTGSEAFF. CDR3 nucleotide sequence: TGTGCCAGCAGCCCCCGGACAGGGAGTGAAGCTTTCTTT.

This clone has a handful of counts. Within the sample, other DNA sequences also encode this same CDR3. This chain connects TRBV6-4 to TRBJ2-3, with TRBD2 matching over 8 bases. The CDR3 is 14 amino acids. The trim removed 3 bases at V and 1 base at J, leaving 0 bases unmatched. From germline, CDR1 is MRHNA and CDR2 SNTAGT. The CDR3: CASSEAGGTDTQYF. The CDR3 bases are TGTGCCAGCAGTGAAGCGGGGGGCACAGATACGCAGTATTTT.

This clone occurred once. The chain recombines TRBV5-4 with TRBJ2-2; D is uncertain. The V end was cut by 3 bases, the J end by 9 bases, with 9 bases between. The CDR3 extends over 12 amino acids. The germline V gene encodes CDR1 SGHNT and CDR2 YYREEE (reference sequence). The CDR3, as DNA: TGTGCCAGCAGCTACGACTTTAGGGAGCTGTTTTTT. As protein: CASSYDFRELFF.

V gene TRBV6-1 combines with J gene TRBJ2-3, with 9 bases that match TRBD2. Germline CDR1 MNHNS, CDR2 SASEGT. V dropped 3 bases and J dropped 5; count of bases not matched to a gene: 6. The CDR3 covers 15 residues. The CDR3 here is CASSDLAGRGDTQYF. For the CDR3, the DNA is TGTGCCAGCAGTGACCTAGCGGGGCGGGGAGATACGCAGTATTTT.

The gene calls are TRBV12-3 or TRBV12-4 and TRBJ1-1; no definite D call. V was cut by 3 bases and J by 1 base, with 6 bases left in between. This CDR3 spans 13 amino acids. The chain's CDR3 is CASSFPGNTEAFF. The DNA of the CDR3 is TGTGCCAGCAGTTTTCCAGGGAACACTGAAGCTTTCTTT.

This clone has more than one count but fewer than ten. The chain is built from TRBV19 and TRBJ1-6, with D maybe TRBD1 (5 bases). The ends were cut back, 5 bases at V and 6 bases at J, with 14 bases in the middle. The CDR3 sequence is 15 residues long. Germline V gives CDR1 LNHDA, CDR2 SQIVND (reference sequence). The CDR3, as DNA: TGTGCCAGTAGTCCCCGACAGACCCTTAATTCACCCCTCCACTTT. Encoded protein: CASSPRQTLNSPLHF.

The genes are TRBV9 and TRBJ2-3, with 13 bases identical to TRBD2. The CDR3 loop spans 19 amino acids. Germline assignment: CDR1 SGDLS and CDR2 YYNGEE. V shed 4 bases and J 0 bases; nucleotides not matched to a gene: 11. This chain's CDR3 is CASSSNRGLAGTSTDTQYF. CDR3 nucleotide sequence: TGTGCCAGCAGCTCAAATAGGGGACTAGCGGGGACTAGCACAGATACGCAGTATTTT.

V usage is TRBV11-2 and J usage is TRBJ2-5, with 11 bases identical to TRBD2. V was clipped by 5 bases and J by 5 bases; unmatched bases: 10. Per the germline V gene, CDR1 is SGHAT and CDR2 is FQNNGV. CDR3 size: 16 residues. CDR3 region: CASSTTSGSRRETQYF. CDR3 DNA: TGTGCCAGCAGCACTACTAGCGGGAGTCGGCGGGAGACCCAGTACTTC.

The chain links TRBV18 to TRBJ2-3; the D gene is possibly TRBD1 (5 bases). Germline V gene lookup returns CDR1 KGHSH and CDR2 LQKENI. The CDR3 is 12 amino acids. The V and J ends lost 3 bases and 5 bases respectively, with 6 bases between them. The CDR3 sequence: CASSPDRDTQYF. CDR3 in DNA: TGTGCCAGCTCACCCGACAGAGATACGCAGTATTTT.

The chain couples TRBV28 to TRBJ2-7, with 12 bases that match TRBD1. Per germline, CDR1 MDHEN and CDR2 SYDVKM. The CDR3 is 15 residues long. J gave up 6 bases and V 6 bases, and 9 bases lay outside the gene matches. Here the CDR3 DNA reads TGTGCCAGCAGATCTATAGGGACAGGGGGCGGCGAGCAGTACTTC. Translation gives CASRSIGTGGGEQYF.

This rearrangement joins TRBV5-8 to TRBJ1-5; TRBD1 matches 7 bases. V lost 3 bases and J lost 3; bases outside the gene matches: 6. Germline V gene lookup returns CDR1 SGHTS and CDR2 YDEGEE. The CDR3 covers 15 residues. CDR3 sequence reads: CASSSGQEINQPQHF. In DNA, the CDR3 is TGTGCCAGCAGCTCCGGACAGGAGATCAATCAGCCCCAGCATTTT.

The chain employs TRBV28 and TRBJ2-4, with D possibly matching TRBD2 (5 bases). The germline V gene encodes CDR1 MDHEN and CDR2 SYDVKM. The V and J ends lost 6 bases and 1 base respectively, with 13 bases between them. The CDR3 runs 15 residues. This chain's CDR3 is CASREGEGAKNIQYF. CDR3 nucleotide sequence: TGTGCCAGCAGAGAGGGAGAGGGTGCCAAAAACATTCAGTACTTC.

The J gene is TRBJ2-3, the V gene TRBV5-6, with D uncertain. The CDR3 contains 14 residues. V dropped 0 bases and J dropped 1 base, with 6 bases sitting between them. Germline V gene lookup returns CDR1 SGHDT and CDR2 YYEEEE. CDR3 region: CASSLAPGTDTQYF. In DNA form, the CDR3 reads TGTGCCAGCAGCTTGGCGCCGGGCACAGATACGCAGTATTTT.

This clone occurred once. This chain uses TRBV2 with TRBJ2-3; 7 bases are a match to TRBD1. The CDR3 totals 14 residues. V lost 5 bases, J lost 2 bases, and 4 bases stayed unmatched. Per the germline V gene, CDR1 is SNHLY and CDR2 is FYNNEI. CDR3 DNA sequence: TGTGCCAGCAGTACCGACAGGGCCACAGATACGCAGTATTTT. Translating gives CASSTDRATDTQYF. The variable domain in full, with the rest retrieved from reference TRBV2 and TRBJ2-3, is EPEVTQTPSHQVTQMGQEVILRCVPISNHLYFYWYRQILGQKVEFLVSFYNNEISEKSEIFDDQFSVERPDGSNFTLKIRSTKLEDSAMYFCASSTDRATDTQYFGPGTRLTVL.

The J gene is TRBJ1-5, the V gene TRBV15, with unresolved D. The CDR3 spans 16 residues. The V end was cut by 0 bases, the J end by 4 bases, with 13 bases between. Germline loops: CDR1 LNHNV, CDR2 YYDKDF (reference sequence). The CDR3, as DNA: TGTGCCACCAGCAGAGAGCGGTTAGTAGTTAATCAGCCCCAGCATTTT. Protein product: CATSRERLVVNQPQHF.